These 31 T cell receptor beta chains share one sample of origin, sequenced in a study of shared clonotypes between healthy human individuals. Method: immunoSEQ multiplex PCR; TCRdb's copy keeps in-frame clones and lacks some. Of 2 million to 2.5 million clones in the sample, 93% were seen once. Sequencing was performed on naive CD4+ T cells from PBMCs. The sample's subset: CD45RA+ positively selected. The receptor source for this set is a man between 18 and 35 years old in good health. Some clones in this sample may be carry-over from other donors' samples.

In the case of this clone: Other DNA sequences in this specimen translate into the identical CDR3. The rearrangement uses TRBV30 and TRBJ1-2; a weak D match, TRBD1 (5 bases). The germline V gene has CDR1 GTSNPN and CDR2 SVGIG (reference sequence). The CDR3 is 13 residues long. V shed 3 bases and J shed 4 bases, with 12 bases lying between them. CDR3 DNA: TGTGCCTGGAGGTCGGGGGTGGGCTATGGCTACACCTTC. Translated: CAWRSGVGYGYTF.

The chain recombines TRBV2 with TRBJ2-5; D uncertain. Germline loops: CDR1 SNHLY, CDR2 FYNNEI. The CDR3 runs 15 residues. Trimming shortened V by 2 bases and J by 0 bases, and 10 bases separated the two germline ends. CDR3 DNA: TGTGCCAGCAGTGAACCTGGCAGCTACCAAGAGACCCAGTACTTC. Its protein is CASSEPGSYQETQYF.

The CDR3 reads CASSVGLKTSGSEGNEQFF. The CDR3 nucleotides are TGTGCCAGCAGCGTAGGTTTGAAGACTAGCGGGAGTGAAGGGAATGAGCAGTTCTTC. This chain connects TRBV9 to TRBJ2-1; TRBD2 matches at 12 bases. CDR1 is SGDLS and CDR2 is YYNGEE in the germline V gene. The CDR3 runs to 19 residues. V trimming: 0 bases; J trimming: 7 bases; junction bases outside the gene matches: 14. Variable domain in full (rest from reference TRBV9 and TRBJ2-1): DSGVTQTPKHLITATGQRVTLRCSPRSGDLSVYWYQQSLDQGLQFLIQYYNGEERAKGNILERFSAQQFPDLHSELNLSSLELGDSALYFCASSVGLKTSGSEGNEQFFGPGTRLTVL.

This rearrangement joins TRBV6-1 to TRBJ1-5; D unclear. CDR3 length equals 15 residues. Trimming shortened V by 3 bases and J by 1 base, and 10 bases separated the two germline ends. Germline V gene sequence: CDR1 MNHNS, CDR2 SASEGT. The CDR3 sequence is CASSEVGQSNQPQHF. In nucleotides, the CDR3 is TGTGCCAGCAGTGAGGTGGGCCAGAGCAATCAGCCCCAGCATTTT.

The genes are TRBV4-1 and TRBJ1-5, with D uncertain. Germline-derived CDR1 and CDR2 are MGHRA and YSYEKL. V gave up 4 bases and J gave up 5 bases, with 9 bases separating them. The CDR3 length is 13 residues. The CDR3 region is CASSPNLDQPQHF. Written as DNA, the CDR3 is TGCGCCAGCAGCCCTAACCTAGATCAGCCCCAGCATTTT.

V gene TRBV28 combines with J gene TRBJ1-2, with 7 nucleotides matching TRBD1. With V trimmed by 1 base and J by 2 bases, 4 bases remained unmatched. This CDR3 has 15 residues. CDR1 is MDHEN, CDR2 SYDVKM, per germline. CDR3 DNA: TGTGCCAGCAGTTTATCTACAGGGGAGAACTATGGCTACACCTTC. This codes for CASSLSTGENYGYTF.

Note on this clone: The same CDR3 is also encoded by other DNA sequences in this sample. V and J are TRBV5-1 and TRBJ1-1, with unresolved D. The V end was cut by 0 bases, the J end by 5 bases, with 5 bases between. Germline V CDR1 and CDR2: SGHRS, YFSETQ. CDR3 length equals 12 residues. CDR3 region: CASSLVGTEAFF. The CDR3 DNA reads TGCGCCAGCAGCTTGGTGGGTACTGAAGCTTTCTTT.

This clone was observed a single time. V and J are TRBV7-2 and TRBJ2-3; D is possibly TRBD1 or TRBD2 (6 bases each). Germline CDR1 SGHTA, CDR2 FQGNSA. The V and J ends lost 5 bases and 1 base respectively, with 19 bases between them. The CDR3 covers 17 residues. The CDR3 bases are TGTGCCAGCAGCCTAGGGACTGGGGGCCCACGCACAGATACGCAGTATTTT. Protein product: CASSLGTGGPRTDTQYF. Variable domain in full (rest from reference TRBV7-2 and TRBJ2-3): GAGVSQSPSNKVTEKGKDVELRCDPISGHTALYWYRQSLGQGLEFLIYFQGNSAPDKSGLPSDRFSAERTGGSVSTLTIQRTQQEDSAVYLCASSLGTGGPRTDTQYFGPGTRLTVL.

The chain uses TRBV15 and TRBJ1-5; 7 nucleotides match TRBD1. CDR3 length: 18 residues. The germline CDR1 and CDR2 sequences are LNHNV and YYDKDF (reference sequence). With 0 bases clipped from V and 6 bases from J, the junction kept 14 bases outside the gene matches. The CDR3 DNA reads as TGTGCCACCAGCAGAGATAGAGGGGGCAGAACTTTACGTCAGCCCCAGCATTTT. Its protein is CATSRDRGGRTLRQPQHF.

CDR3 nucleotide sequence: TGTGCCAGCAGCTTAGTATCGAGAGATACGCAGTATTTT. This gives the protein CASSLVSRDTQYF. The genes are TRBV7-2 and TRBJ2-3; no firm D call. V was cut by 1 base and J by 5 bases, with 7 bases left in between. CDR3 length: 13 amino acids. The germline CDR1 and CDR2 sequences are SGHTA and FQGNSA.

The J gene is TRBJ1-4, the V gene TRBV5-4, with D possibly TRBD1 on 6 matching bases. This CDR3 is 16 amino acids long. The germline V gene has CDR1 SGHNT and CDR2 YYREEE (reference sequence). V was shortened by 4 bases and J by 3 bases, with 16 bases between the two germline ends. The CDR3 bases are TGTGCCAGCAGCACCCGGGGGCAGGCGGCTAATGAAAAACTGTTTTTT. As protein: CASSTRGQAANEKLFF.

This clone was seen only once. At the DNA level, this CDR3 is encoded by other sequences in the same sample as well. The CDR3 region has the DNA TGTGCCAGCAAAGGGGATCCCTACGAGCAGTACTTC. As protein: CASKGDPYEQYF. This rearrangement joins TRBV28 to TRBJ2-7; D may be TRBD1 (5 bases). Germline loops: CDR1 MDHEN, CDR2 SYDVKM. There are 12 residues in the CDR3. Trimming shortened V by 7 bases and J by 2 bases, and 9 bases separated the two germline ends.

The chain is built from TRBV19 and TRBJ2-1; 10 bases are shared with TRBD2. The germline V gene has CDR1 LNHDA and CDR2 SQIVND (reference sequence). V shed 6 bases and J 6 bases; nucleotides not matched to a gene: 5. The CDR3 runs to 14 residues. The CDR3 nucleotides read TGTGCCAGTAGCGCTCTAGCGGGAGTCAATGAGCAGTTCTTC. As protein: CASSALAGVNEQFF.

Of note for this clone: One end of the junction varies from germline; a read error may be responsible. CDR3 coding DNA: TGTGCCACCAGTCCCTTGACGGGGAACTATGGCTACACCTTC. It encodes CATSPLTGNYGYTF. V usage is TRBV28 and J usage is TRBJ1-2; D uncertain. Germline CDR1 reads MDHEN; CDR2 reads SYDVKM. CDR3 length: 14 amino acids.

Concerning this clone itself: Distinct nucleotide sequences in the sample also encode this CDR3. This sequence joins TRBV2 and TRBJ1-1; no clear D. V was shortened by 1 base and J by 2 bases, with 5 bases between the two germline ends. This CDR3 is 13 amino acids long. CDR1 is SNHLY, CDR2 FYNNEI, per germline. For the CDR3, the DNA is TGTGCCAGCAGTGAAGGGGTCAACACTGAAGCTTTCTTT. Amino acid sequence: CASSEGVNTEAFF.

The gene calls are TRBV9 and TRBJ2-3; tentative D call: TRBD1 (5 bases). V gave up 5 bases and J gave up 3 bases, with 10 bases separating them. The CDR3 contains 13 residues. The germline CDR1 and CDR2 sequences are SGDLS and YYNGEE. The CDR3 loop reads CASSDPGTDTQYF. DNA of the CDR3: TGTGCCAGCAGTGATCCAGGGACAGATACGCAGTATTTT. The full variable domain, with the rest looked up from reference TRBV9 and TRBJ2-3, is DSGVTQTPKHLITATGQRVTLRCSPRSGDLSVYWYQQSLDQGLQFLIQYYNGEERAKGNILERFSAQQFPDLHSELNLSSLELGDSALYFCASSDPGTDTQYFGPGTRLTVL.

The chain joins TRBV20-1 to TRBJ2-5; unclear D gene. This CDR3 is built from 11 residues. CDR1 is DFQATT, CDR2 SNEGSKA, per germline (reference sequence). Trimming pared 3 bases from V and 5 bases from J, leaving 7 bases between. The CDR3 region has the DNA TGCAGTGCTAGCGAGTGGGAGACCCAGTACTTC. Its translation: CSASEWETQYF.

The chain has TRBV19 and TRBJ2-7; TRBD1 matches at 8 bases. Looked up from germline, CDR1 is LNHDA and CDR2 is SQIVND (reference sequence). The CDR3 contains 18 residues. Unmatched junction bases numbered 17, after V lost 6 bases and J lost 1 base. CDR3 in amino acids: CASSVGFQWDRSSYEQYF. The CDR3 bases are TGTGCCAGTAGCGTCGGCTTTCAGTGGGACAGGTCATCCTACGAGCAGTACTTC. Drawing the rest from reference TRBV19 and TRBJ2-7, the complete variable domain is DGGITQSPKYLFRKEGQNVTLSCEQNLNHDAMYWYRQDPGQGLRLIYYSQIVNDFQKGDIAEGYSVSREKKESFPLTVTSAQKNPTAFYLCASSVGFQWDRSSYEQYFGPGTRLTVT.

V and J are TRBV28 and TRBJ2-1; 10 bases align to TRBD2. Germline-derived CDR1 and CDR2 are MDHEN and SYDVKM. The CDR3 is made up of 14 amino acids. The V gene end was trimmed by 5 bases and the J gene end by 7 bases; junction bases not matched to a gene: 5. CDR3 loop: CASSRPGLANEQFF. The DNA for the CDR3 is TGTGCCAGCAGTCGGCCGGGACTAGCGAATGAGCAGTTCTTC. Full variable domain (outside the CDR3, taken from reference TRBV28 and TRBJ2-1): DVKVTQSSRYLVKRTGEKVFLECVQDMDHENMFWYRQDPGLGLRLIYFSYDVKMKEKGDIPEGYSVSREKKERFSLILESASTNQTSMYLCASSRPGLANEQFFGPGTRLTVL.

This clone was recorded once. The same CDR3 also results from other DNA sequences found in this sample. This chain links TRBV28 with TRBJ1-3; no firm D call. V was clipped by 6 bases and J by 0 bases, with 9 bases between them. The germline gives CDR1 MDHEN, CDR2 SYDVKM. This CDR3 spans 14 amino acids. CDR3 residues: CASSSTASGNTIYF. CDR3 sequence (DNA): TGTGCCAGCAGCTCGACGGCCTCTGGAAACACCATATATTTT.

The chain couples TRBV7-2 to TRBJ1-2; possibly TRBD1 for D (6 bases). The CDR3 extends over 13 amino acids. V was trimmed by 7 bases and J by 9 bases, leaving 18 bases between them. Germline V gene lookup returns CDR1 SGHTA and CDR2 FQGNSA. The CDR3 protein is CASTNTYRESYTF. The CDR3 coding sequence is TGTGCCAGCACCAACACCTACAGGGAAAGCTACACCTTC.

This clone was recorded once. This chain connects TRBV2 to TRBJ2-1; D not resolved. This CDR3 has 13 amino acids. Germline CDR1 and CDR2: SNHLY and FYNNEI. Trimming took off 7 bases at V and 7 bases at J, with 14 bases between the two ends. Here the CDR3 DNA reads TGTGCCAGCAATTCGGTTTTGGGAAATGAGCAGTTCTTC. It specifies CASNSVLGNEQFF.

The CDR3 nucleotides are TGCAGCGTCCTAGGGCAGGGCAAAAACACCGGGGAGCTGTTTTTT. Residues: CSVLGQGKNTGELFF. The gene calls are TRBV29-1 and TRBJ2-2, with a weak D call TRBD1 (5 bases). The V gene lost 6 bases and the J gene lost 2 bases, with 16 bases spanning the gap. CDR1 is SQVTM and CDR2 is ANQGSEA in the germline V gene. The CDR3 sequence is 15 residues long.

The chain joins TRBV12-5 to TRBJ2-3, with D unclear. This CDR3 region has 12 residues. V dropped 7 bases and J dropped 6 bases, with 11 bases sitting between them. Germline V gene sequence: CDR1 LGHNT, CDR2 FRNRAP. The CDR3 nucleotides read TGTGCTAGTGCCTTATTCGGGGATACGCAGTATTTT. As protein: CASALFGDTQYF.

The CDR3 sequence is CASSVGTSGSRTGELFF. CDR3 DNA sequence: TGTGCCAGCAGCGTCGGGACTAGCGGGAGTCGCACCGGGGAGCTGTTTTTT. This chain joins TRBV5-6 and TRBJ2-2; 14 bases match TRBD2. The length of the CDR3 is 17 residues. With V trimmed by 4 bases and J by 4 bases, 6 bases remained unmatched. Germline V lookup: CDR1 SGHDT, CDR2 YYEEEE. Complete variable domain (other parts from reference TRBV5-6 and TRBJ2-2): DAGVTQSPTHLIKTRGQQVTLRCSPKSGHDTVSWYQQALGQGPQFIFQYYEEEERQRGNFPDRFSGHQFPNYSSELNVNALLLGDSALYLCASSVGTSGSRTGELFFGEGSRLTVL.

V gene TRBV6-5 combines with J gene TRBJ2-1, with 7 bases identical to TRBD1. The CDR3 has 13 residues. Trimming removed 4 bases from V and 6 bases from J; junction bases left unmatched: 3. CDR1 and CDR2 (germline): MNHEY, SVGAGI. CDR3 residues: CASSSQGVNEQFF. The CDR3 nucleotides read TGTGCCAGCAGTTCGCAGGGGGTCAATGAGCAGTTCTTC.

Notes on this clone: Other DNA sequences in this sample translate to the same CDR3. V and J are TRBV11-2 and TRBJ2-7; D ambiguous. The V and J ends lost 0 bases and 9 bases respectively, with 6 bases between them. This CDR3 has 11 amino acids. Germline CDR1 SGHAT, CDR2 FQNNGV. CDR3 bases: TGTGCCAGCAGCTTAGATTTAGGGCAGTACTTC. Amino acid sequence: CASSLDLGQYF. The entire variable domain, with the rest obtained from reference TRBV11-2 and TRBJ2-7, is as follows: EAGVAQSPRYKIIEKRQSVAFWCNPISGHATLYWYQQILGQGPKLLIQFQNNGVVDDSQLPKDRFSAERLKGVDSTLKIQPAKLEDSAVYLCASSLDLGQYFGPGTRLTVT.

This chain connects TRBV7-9 to TRBJ2-7; 9 bases align to TRBD1. Germline V lookup: CDR1 SEHNR, CDR2 FQNEAQ (reference sequence). The length of the CDR3 is 13 residues. The V gene end was trimmed by 3 bases and the J gene end by 7 bases; junction bases not matched to a gene: 4. This chain's CDR3 is CASSLDRGWEQYF. CDR3 nucleotide sequence: TGTGCCAGCAGCTTGGACAGGGGTTGGGAGCAGTACTTC.

This rearrangement joins TRBV15 to TRBJ2-2; no clear D. V dropped 2 bases and J dropped 8 bases, with 9 bases sitting between them. The CDR3 runs to 13 residues. CDR1 LNHNV and CDR2 YYDKDF come from the germline V gene (reference sequence). The CDR3 coding sequence is TGTGCCACCAGCAGATTTCCGACGGGGGAGCTGTTTTTT. As protein: CATSRFPTGELFF.

The V and J genes are TRBV6-5 and TRBJ2-3; tentative D call: TRBD1 (6 bases). Germline-derived CDR1 and CDR2 are MNHEY and SVGAGI. The CDR3 sequence is 14 residues long. Trimming left V 5 bases short and J 1 base short, with 10 bases between. The CDR3 DNA sequence: TGTGCCAGCAGTACTCGACAGGGCACAGATACGCAGTATTTT. It codes for CASSTRQGTDTQYF.

The chain joins TRBV30 to TRBJ2-5, with 11 bases matching TRBD2. After removal of 4 bases from V and 3 bases from J, the junction contained 7 bases not matched to a gene. The CDR3 length is 15 residues. CDR1 and CDR2 (germline): GTSNPN, SVGIG (reference sequence). The CDR3 spells CAWKRLAGGKETQYF. CDR3 nucleotide sequence: TGTGCCTGGAAGCGGTTAGCGGGAGGGAAAGAGACCCAGTACTTC.